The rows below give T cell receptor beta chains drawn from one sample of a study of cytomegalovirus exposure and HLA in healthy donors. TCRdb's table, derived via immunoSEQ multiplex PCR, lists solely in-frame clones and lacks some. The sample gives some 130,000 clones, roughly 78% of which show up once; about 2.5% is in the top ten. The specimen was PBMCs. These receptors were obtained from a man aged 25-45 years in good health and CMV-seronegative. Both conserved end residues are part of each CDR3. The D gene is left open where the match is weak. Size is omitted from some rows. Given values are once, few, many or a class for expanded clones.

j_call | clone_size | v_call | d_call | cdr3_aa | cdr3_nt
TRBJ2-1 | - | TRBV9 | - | CASSVGPGLYEQFF | TGTGCCAGCAGCGTAGGTCCAGGGCTCTATGAGCAGTTCTTC
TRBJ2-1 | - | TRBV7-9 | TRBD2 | CASSRSSGSSGREQFF | TGTGCCAGCAGCCGATCTAGCGGGAGTAGCGGCCGTGAGCAGTTCTTC
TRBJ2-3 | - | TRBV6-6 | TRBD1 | CASILQGRGTDTQYF | TGTGCCAGCATTCTACAGGGGAGAGGGACAGATACGCAGTATTTT
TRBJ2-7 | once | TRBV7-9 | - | CASSLVTYEQYF | TGTGCCAGCAGCTTAGTTACCTACGAGCAGTACTTC
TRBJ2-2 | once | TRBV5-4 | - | CASTLQWGQVTGELFF | TGTGCCAGCACCCTCCAGTGGGGGCAGGTGACCGGGGAGCTGTTTTTT
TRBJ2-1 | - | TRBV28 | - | CASSPGYNEQFF | TGTGCCAGCAGTCCGGGGTACAATGAGCAGTTCTTC
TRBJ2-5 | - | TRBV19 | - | CASSIRLGGLLKNLIKTQYF | TGTGCCAGTAGTATTCGTTTGGGTGGACTGCTCAAGAACCTAATAAAGACCCAGTACTTC
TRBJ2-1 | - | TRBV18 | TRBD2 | CASSFRTSGSTHNEQFF | TGTGCCAGCTCATTTCGGACTAGCGGGAGTACCCACAATGAGCAGTTCTTC
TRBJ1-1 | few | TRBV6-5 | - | CASSYSIGGRGTEAFF | TGTGCCAGCAGTTACTCGATCGGGGGGCGCGGCACTGAAGCTTTCTTT
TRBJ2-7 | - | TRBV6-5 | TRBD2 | CASRVPLAGAYEQYF | TGTGCCAGCAGGGTGCCGCTAGCGGGAGCCTACGAGCAGTACTTC
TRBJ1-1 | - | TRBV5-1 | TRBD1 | CASSLGPGTENTEAFF | TGCGCCAGCAGCTTGGGTCCCGGGACAGAGAACACTGAAGCTTTCTTT
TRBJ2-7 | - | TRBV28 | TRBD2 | CASSPGLAGDEQYF | TGTGCCAGCAGTCCCGGACTAGCGGGAGATGAGCAGTACTTC
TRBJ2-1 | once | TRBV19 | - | CASARGTHYNEQFF | TGTGCCAGTGCCCGAGGGACACACTACAATGAGCAGTTCTTC
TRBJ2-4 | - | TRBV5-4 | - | CASSPGQWDIQYF | TGTGCCAGCAGCCCCGGACAGTGGGACATTCAGTACTTC
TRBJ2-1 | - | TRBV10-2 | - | CASRKPAVTSYNEQFF | TGCGCCAGCAGAAAACCAGCGGTGACGTCCTACAATGAGCAGTTCTTC
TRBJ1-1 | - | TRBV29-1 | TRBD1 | CSVVQGNRGTEAFF | TGCAGCGTGGTACAAGGTAACAGGGGGACTGAAGCTTTCTTT
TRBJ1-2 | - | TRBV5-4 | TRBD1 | CASSPGQGPYGYTF | TGTGCCAGCAGCCCGGGACAGGGACCCTATGGCTACACCTTC
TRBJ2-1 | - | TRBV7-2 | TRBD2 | CASSQKHSGRTYNEQFF | TGTGCCAGCAGCCAAAAACATAGCGGGAGGACCTACAATGAGCAGTTCTTC
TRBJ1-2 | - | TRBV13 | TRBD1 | CASSRDSNYGYPF | TGTGCCAGCTCACGGGACAGTAACTATGGCTACCCCTTC
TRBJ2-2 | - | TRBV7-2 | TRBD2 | CASSSRTSGYTGELFF | TGTGCCAGCAGCTCCAGAACTAGCGGATACACCGGGGAGCTGTTTTTT
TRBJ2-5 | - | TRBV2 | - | CAIGTTQETQYF | TGTGCCATTGGGACAACACAAGAGACCCAGTACTTC
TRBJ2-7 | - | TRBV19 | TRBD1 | CASSTSGQGAYEQYF | TGTGCCAGTAGCACTTCGGGGCAGGGGGCCTACGAGCAGTACTTC
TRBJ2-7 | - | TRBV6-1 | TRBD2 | CASNPVAGVYEQYF | TGTGCCAGCAACCCAGTAGCGGGAGTGTACGAGCAGTACTTC
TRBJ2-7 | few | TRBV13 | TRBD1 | CASSLGGTGDDEQYF | TGTGCCAGCAGCTTAGGAGGGACAGGGGACGACGAGCAGTACTTC
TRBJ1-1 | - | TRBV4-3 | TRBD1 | CASSQDLGTGALGETEAFF | TGCGCCAGCAGCCAAGATCTGGGGACAGGGGCTCTTGGTGAGACTGAAGCTTTCTTT
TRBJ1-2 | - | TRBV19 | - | CASSIGSGNLYGYTF | TGTGCCAGTAGTATAGGCTCAGGGAATCTCTATGGCTACACCTTC